Each of the 30 T cell receptor beta chains below was sequenced from the same sample in a study of T cells after yellow fever vaccination. TCRdb ran MiXCR on the 5' RACE reads and lists one entry per CDR3 protein. The sample records about 330,000 distinct CDR3 sequences, roughly 7.5% being singletons. The sample in question was PBMCs, obtained approximately 47 days after the first yellow fever vaccination. The origin of the receptors is a man aged 18 to 35 who received the YFV17D yellow fever vaccine.

This clonotype turned up a few times. This rearrangement joins TRBV7-9 to TRBJ1-1, with D perhaps matching TRBD1 (5 bases). Germline V gives CDR1 SEHNR, CDR2 FQNEAQ (reference sequence). Deletions cut 5 bases from V and 3 bases from J, with 13 bases between. This CDR3 is built from 14 residues. In DNA, the CDR3 is TGTGCCAGCAGCATCAGGGTAGGGGACACTGAAGCTTTCTTT. It specifies CASSIRVGDTEAFF. Looking up the rest from reference TRBV7-9 and TRBJ1-1 gives the full variable domain: DTGVSQNPRHKITKRGQNVTFRCDPISEHNRLYWYRQTLGQGPEFLTYFQNEAQLEKSRLLSDRFSAERPKGSFSTLEIQRTEQGDSAMYLCASSIRVGDTEAFFGQGTRLTVV.

This clonotype was detected ten times or more. This rearrangement joins TRBV5-1 to TRBJ1-4; no definite D call. The germline V gene encodes CDR1 SGHRS and CDR2 YFSETQ. This CDR3 comprises 13 residues. Trimming cost V 4 bases and J 8 bases, with 12 bases left between them. This CDR3 reads CASSPRRGEKLFF. CDR3 in DNA: TGCGCCAGCAGCCCACGCCGTGGAGAAAAACTGTTTTTT.

The V gene is TRBV4-1, the J gene TRBJ2-2; D call uncertain. The germline V and J ends were trimmed by 3 bases and 2 bases, with 7 bases remaining between them. Germline V gives CDR1 MGHRA, CDR2 YSYEKL. The CDR3 totals 14 residues. The CDR3 here is CASSHRSNTGELFF. CDR3 nucleotide sequence: TGCGCCAGCAGCCACAGGAGTAACACCGGGGAGCTGTTTTTT.

The chain carries TRBV20-1 and TRBJ1-1; 7 nucleotides align to TRBD1. Germline V gives CDR1 DFQATT, CDR2 SNEGSKA (reference sequence). Trimming removed 6 bases from V and 11 bases from J; junction bases left unmatched: 15. The CDR3 sequence is 13 residues long. The CDR3 sequence is CSAPLLGGVRAFF. The CDR3 DNA is TGCAGTGCCCCACTTTTAGGGGGCGTTAGGGCTTTCTTT.

This clonotype came up a few times. The CDR3 spells CASSQVFTTQYF. The CDR3 region has the DNA TGTGCCAGCAGCCAAGTCTTCACAACGCAGTATTTT. The chain links TRBV3-1 to TRBJ2-3; D unresolved. Trimming took 1 base from V and 9 from J, leaving 8 bases between them. From germline, CDR1 is LGHDT and CDR2 YNNKEL (reference sequence). This CDR3 is built from 12 residues.

This clonotype has more than one count but fewer than ten. V usage is TRBV6-5 and J usage is TRBJ2-7, with a possible D match to TRBD2 (7 bases). Deletions cut 2 bases from V and 0 bases from J, with 14 bases between. Per germline, CDR1 MNHEY and CDR2 SVGAGI. This CDR3 spans 16 amino acids. The CDR3 bases are TGTGCCAGCAGTTACGCGGGGGCGCCATCCTCCTACGAGCAGTACTTC. It codes for CASSYAGAPSSYEQYF.

Only a few counts were recorded for this clonotype. This rearrangement joins TRBV2 to TRBJ2-5; D possibly corresponds to TRBD2 (6 bases). This CDR3 has 13 amino acids. Germline loops: CDR1 SNHLY, CDR2 FYNNEI. Trimming shortened V by 4 bases and J by 4 bases, and 10 bases separated the two germline ends. CDR3 nucleotides: TGTGCCAGCAGTGGAACCGGGGGAGAGACCCAGTACTTC. Translation gives CASSGTGGETQYF.

This clonotype was picked up many times. The chain joins TRBV4-3 to TRBJ1-4; unclear D gene. The CDR3 consists of 12 residues. V was shortened by 1 base and J by 8 bases, with 5 bases between the two germline ends. Germline CDR1 and CDR2: LGHNA and YSLEER. CDR3 nucleotides: TGCGCCAGCAGCCAAGTTGGCGAAAAACTGTTTTTT. It codes for CASSQVGEKLFF.

This clonotype occurred many times. The rearrangement joins TRBV20-1 to TRBJ1-1; D remains ambiguous. V was clipped by 4 bases and J by 1 base, with 7 bases between them. The CDR3 covers 12 residues. Germline V CDR1 and CDR2: DFQATT, SNEGSKA (reference sequence). In DNA, the CDR3 is TGCAGTGCTATGAGTGAGAACACTGAAGCTTTCTTT. Amino acids: CSAMSENTEAFF.

This clonotype was recorded many times. This chain links TRBV12-3 or TRBV12-4 with TRBJ2-5; 8 nucleotides align to TRBD1. The CDR3 covers 15 residues. Trimming took 6 bases from V and 1 from J; bases not matched to a gene: 7. The CDR3 nucleotides are TGTGCCAGCAGCTTTGGACAGGGTATCCAAGAGACCCAGTACTTC. It codes for CASSFGQGIQETQYF.

This clonotype was observed a handful of times. The gene calls are TRBV19 and TRBJ2-2; no reliable D call. CDR1 LNHDA and CDR2 SQIVND come from the germline V gene (reference sequence). V was clipped by 9 bases and J by 0 bases, with 14 bases between them. The CDR3 extends over 15 amino acids. CDR3 DNA sequence: TGTGCCAGCAAAGGACGGCTAGCGAACACCGGGGAGCTGTTTTTT. Amino acids: CASKGRLANTGELFF.

This clonotype has ten or more counts. The chain employs TRBV12-3 or TRBV12-4 and TRBJ1-3; D unresolved. The CDR3 runs to 15 residues. Trimming removed 6 bases at V and 0 bases at J, with 12 bases between. As DNA, the CDR3 is TGTGCCAGCAGCGTGGACGGACGCTCTGGAAACACCATATATTTT. This gives the protein CASSVDGRSGNTIYF.

This clonotype was seen many times. The gene calls are TRBV4-2 and TRBJ2-5, with D possibly being TRBD2 (6 bases). Germline CDR1 is LGHNA and CDR2 is YNFKEQ. The CDR3 extends over 18 amino acids. V was trimmed by 0 bases and J by 1 base, leaving 18 bases between them. The CDR3 region has the DNA TGTGCCAGCAGCCAAGATCGAGACACGGGGGACCTCCAAGAGACCCAGTACTTC. This codes for CASSQDRDTGDLQETQYF.

The sample holds a few counts of this clonotype. The chain recombines TRBV16 with TRBJ1-5, with unresolved D. The ends were cut back, 4 bases at V and 5 bases at J, with 12 bases in the middle. Germline-derived CDR1 and CDR2 are KGHSY and FQNENV. This CDR3 spans 14 amino acids. CDR3 protein: CASSPGRGYQPQHF. The CDR3 nucleotides are TGTGCCAGCAGCCCCGGTCGGGGTTATCAGCCCCAGCATTTT.

The chain carries TRBV7-2 and TRBJ2-3; the D gene is possibly TRBD2 (5 bases). Between the trimmed V and J ends, which lost 2 bases and 1 base, there was a span of 13 bases. This CDR3 contains 16 residues. Germline assignment: CDR1 SGHTA and CDR2 FQGNSA. CDR3 region: CASSLQPGLGTDTQYF. In nucleotides, the CDR3 is TGTGCCAGCAGCTTACAACCGGGGTTGGGCACAGATACGCAGTATTTT.

In its sample, this clonotype was seen a few times. This chain links TRBV19 with TRBJ2-1; D uncertain. The V gene lost 3 bases and the J gene lost 0 bases, with 9 bases spanning the gap. This CDR3 contains 15 residues. Germline V gene lookup returns CDR1 LNHDA and CDR2 SQIVND (reference sequence). This CDR3 reads CASSMSSSSYNEQFF. CDR3 bases: TGTGCCAGTAGTATGTCCTCGAGCTCCTACAATGAGCAGTTCTTC.

This clonotype occurred a few times. The chain is built from TRBV5-1 and TRBJ1-1, with D unclear. The CDR3 has 14 amino acids. CDR1 SGHRS and CDR2 YFSETQ come from the germline V gene. Between the trimmed V and J ends, which lost 2 bases and 1 base, there was a span of 9 bases. This CDR3 reads CASSFSSGNTEAFF. CDR3 DNA: TGCGCCAGCAGCTTTTCTTCCGGGAACACTGAAGCTTTCTTT.

This chain joins TRBV6-5 and TRBJ1-5, with 8 bases fitting TRBD1. The CDR3 consists of 16 residues. V was pared by 4 bases and J by 5 bases, with 10 bases of the junction left unmatched. Germline V gene lookup returns CDR1 MNHEY and CDR2 SVGAGI. The CDR3 nucleotides are TGTGCCAGCAGTTTCCTTGGACAGGGAATTTATCAGCCCCAGCATTTT. This encodes CASSFLGQGIYQPQHF.

The V call is TRBV5-1, the J call TRBJ1-5; possibly TRBD1 for D (6 bases). Germline V gives CDR1 SGHRS, CDR2 YFSETQ. CDR3 length: 13 amino acids. The germline V and J ends were trimmed by 4 bases and 4 bases, with 9 bases remaining between them. CDR3 amino acids: CASSGQPNQPQHF. In DNA, the CDR3 is TGCGCCAGCAGCGGACAGCCGAATCAGCCCCAGCATTTT.

The chain couples TRBV5-4 to TRBJ2-5; 9 bases are a match to TRBD2. Germline V gene sequence: CDR1 SGHNT, CDR2 YYREEE (reference sequence). This CDR3 is 14 amino acids long. Germline trimming cut 2 bases from V and 6 bases from J; bases unmatched to any gene: 5. CDR3 DNA: TGTGCCAGCAGCTTTGGGCGGGGGGGCCAGACCCAGTACTTC. As protein: CASSFGRGGQTQYF.

This clonotype appeared a few times. The chain uses TRBV4-1 and TRBJ1-2, with 9 bases matching TRBD1. The ends lost 0 bases at V and 2 bases at J; junction bases unmatched: 10. The germline CDR1 and CDR2 sequences are MGHRA and YSYEKL. The CDR3 runs to 18 residues. The CDR3 bases are TGCGCCAGCAGCCAAGATGAGTTTATAGGACAGGGGAACTATGGCTACACCTTC. Its protein is CASSQDEFIGQGNYGYTF.

J is TRBJ1-2 and V is TRBV28; D is possibly TRBD1 (6 bases). Germline V gene sequence: CDR1 MDHEN, CDR2 SYDVKM. V gave up 6 bases and J gave up 4 bases, with 12 bases separating them. The CDR3 has 13 residues. The CDR3 reads CASRTGPSYGYTF. In nucleotides, the CDR3 is TGTGCCAGCAGGACAGGTCCCTCCTATGGCTACACCTTC.

This clonotype occurred once. The chain uses TRBV5-6 and TRBJ2-5, with D tentatively TRBD2 (5 bases). CDR3 length: 16 residues. Trimming removed 6 bases at V and 0 bases at J, with 18 bases between. Per germline, CDR1 SGHDT and CDR2 YYEEEE. The CDR3 DNA reads TGTGCCAGCATCTCGCTCGGGAAGGCAGACCAAGAGACCCAGTACTTC. Protein product: CASISLGKADQETQYF.

This clonotype was seen more than once but under ten times. The chain joins TRBV7-9 to TRBJ1-1; 8 nucleotides line up with TRBD1. The CDR3 contains 16 residues. Germline loops: CDR1 SEHNR, CDR2 FQNEAQ (reference sequence). V shed 4 bases, J shed 1 base, and the junction held 8 bases outside the gene matches. CDR3 sequence: CASSSQGTGRNTEAFF. The CDR3 coding sequence is TGTGCCAGCAGCTCGCAGGGGACAGGAAGGAACACTGAAGCTTTCTTT.

This clonotype was seen a handful of times. J is TRBJ2-7 and V is TRBV5-6; 12 nucleotides align to TRBD2. CDR3 length equals 15 residues. The trim removed 3 bases at V and 4 bases at J, leaving 5 bases unmatched. The V gene's germline CDR1 is SGHDT and CDR2 YYEEEE. CDR3 protein: CASSSASGGAYEQYV. CDR3 nucleotide sequence: TGTGCCAGCAGCTCGGCTAGCGGGGGGGCTTACGAGCAGTACGTC.

V usage is TRBV7-8 and J usage is TRBJ1-2; the D is unclear. V dropped 5 bases and J dropped 1 base, with 17 bases sitting between them. The CDR3 consists of 16 residues. Germline CDR1 and CDR2: SGHVS and FQNEAQ. CDR3 sequence: CASSPKSGIDNYGYTF. In nucleotides, the CDR3 is TGTGCCAGCAGCCCCAAATCGGGGATCGATAACTATGGCTACACCTTC.

This chain connects TRBV20-1 to TRBJ1-5, with 7 bases fitting TRBD1. The CDR3 consists of 13 residues. V was pared by 7 bases and J by 6 bases, with 9 bases of the junction left unmatched. In germline, CDR1 is DFQATT, CDR2 SNEGSKA (reference sequence). This CDR3 reads CSVDRGRSQPQHF. The CDR3 bases are TGCAGTGTAGATAGGGGGCGAAGTCAGCCCCAGCATTTT.

This clonotype has only a few counts. The V call is TRBV4-1, the J call TRBJ2-3; either TRBD1 or TRBD2 may supply D (6 bases each). V lost 1 base, J lost 2 bases, and 19 bases lay in between. CDR1 is MGHRA, CDR2 YSYEKL, per germline. The CDR3 sequence is 18 residues long. CDR3 DNA sequence: TGCGCCAGCAGCCAAGGCGGGACAAGTTGGCTCCACACAGATACGCAGTATTTT. It encodes CASSQGGTSWLHTDTQYF.

This chain joins TRBV20-1 and TRBJ2-7; 8 nucleotides match TRBD1. The CDR3 has 12 amino acids. The V and J ends lost 4 bases and 7 bases, in that order; junction bases with no gene match: 6. Germline assignment: CDR1 DFQATT and CDR2 SNEGSKA (reference sequence). The DNA of the CDR3 is TGCAGTGCTAACAGGGGGTCTGGTGAGCAGTACTTC. It encodes CSANRGSGEQYF.

Ten or more counts support this clonotype. The rearrangement links TRBV6-4 to TRBJ2-3, with D possibly matching TRBD1 (6 bases). Trimming pared 6 bases from V and 1 base from J, leaving 8 bases between. Germline CDR1 is MRHNA and CDR2 is SNTAGT. This CDR3 is 13 amino acids long. The CDR3 nucleotides are TGTGCCAGCAGCAACAGGGGCACAGATACGCAGTATTTT. This encodes CASSNRGTDTQYF.